Below, 28 T cell receptor beta chains from the same sample are listed, as sequenced in a study of T-cell reconstitution after alpha-beta-depleted transplantation in children. Unique molecular identifiers were used in preparing the TCRbeta library. TCRdb re-called the PCR reads with MiXCR, one entry per CDR3 protein. The sample yields 450,000 to 600,000 distinct CDR3 sequences, approximately 20% seen once. Sequences were derived from PBMCs from the stem cell graft donor, sampled from the stem cell graft. The receptor source for this set is a human donor who donated a stem cell graft to a child with acute lymphoblastic leukemia.

Only a few counts were recorded for this clonotype. This chain connects TRBV6-6 to TRBJ2-7; a weak D match, TRBD1 (8 bases). Germline assignment: CDR1 MNHNY and CDR2 SVGAGI (reference sequence). The V gene lost 6 bases and the J gene lost 3 bases, with 12 bases spanning the gap. The CDR3 is 13 residues long. The CDR3 DNA reads as TGTGCCAGCAGGGACAGGGACTACTACGAGCAGTACTTC. It encodes CASRDRDYYEQYF.

This clonotype was found a few times. The V call is TRBV3-1, the J call TRBJ1-3; 9 bases fit TRBD1. Germline values: CDR1 LGHDT, CDR2 YNNKEL (reference sequence). The CDR3 spans 16 residues. The V gene end was trimmed by 8 bases and the J gene end by 0 bases; junction bases not matched to a gene: 8. CDR3 DNA: TGTGCCAGCTCTTGGGACAGGGCTAGCTCTGGAAACACCATATATTTT. It encodes CASSWDRASSGNTIYF.

The chain carries TRBV27 and TRBJ1-1; D ambiguous. Trimming cost V 0 bases and J 0 bases, with 8 bases left between them. CDR1 is MNHEY and CDR2 is SMNVEV in the germline V gene (reference sequence). The CDR3 is 15 residues long. The CDR3 DNA reads as TGTGCCAGCAGTTTATCTCCTCTCTTGAACACTGAAGCTTTCTTT. Its translation: CASSLSPLLNTEAFF.

In its sample, this clonotype was seen many times. An end of the junction does not agree with germline; a read error may underlie this. V usage is TRBV5-1 and J usage is TRBJ2-1, with 11 bases fitting TRBD2. This CDR3 has 15 residues. Looked up from germline, CDR1 is SGHRS and CDR2 is YFSETQ. CDR3 sequence: CASSLAGGGYNEQFF. DNA for the CDR3: TGTGCCAGCAGCTTAGCGGGAGGGGGCTACAATGAGCAGTTCTTC. The full variable domain, its missing parts supplied by reference TRBV5-1 and TRBJ2-1, is KAGVTQTPRYLIKTRGQQVTLSCSPISGHRSVSWYQQTPGQGLQFLFEYFSETQRNKGNFPGRFSGRQFSNSRSEMNVSTLELGDSALYLCASSLAGGGYNEQFFGPGTRLTVL.

This clonotype was counted only a few times. The rearrangement links TRBV20-1 to TRBJ1-2, with TRBD1 as a possible D gene (6 bases). Deletions cut 5 bases from V and 7 bases from J, with 14 bases between. Germline-derived CDR1 and CDR2 are DFQATT and SNEGSKA (reference sequence). CDR3 length equals 12 residues. CDR3 region: CSAPLRGGGYTF. DNA of the CDR3: TGCAGTGCTCCTCTTAGGGGGGGTGGCTACACCTTC.

The CDR3 region has the DNA TGTGCCAGCAGTGCCAGGGGGATGGGGAATCAGCCCCAGCATTTT. Its translation: CASSARGMGNQPQHF. The rearrangement links TRBV12-3 or TRBV12-4 to TRBJ1-5; 7 positions match TRBD1. This CDR3 region has 15 residues. J lost 4 bases, V lost 5 bases, and 8 bases had no gene match.

This clonotype has just a few counts. The chain has TRBV6-1 and TRBJ2-7; D is possibly TRBD1 (6 bases). The germline V gene encodes CDR1 MNHNS and CDR2 SASEGT. The V end lost 6 bases, the J end lost 2 bases, and 11 bases lay between the germline ends. The CDR3 is made up of 13 amino acids. In DNA, the CDR3 is TGTGCCAGCAGGGGGGCGAGGGCCTACGAGCAGTACTTC. Its translation: CASRGARAYEQYF.

This clonotype was seen a handful of times. This sequence joins TRBV18 and TRBJ1-3; tentative D call: TRBD1 (6 bases). Germline V gives CDR1 KGHSH, CDR2 LQKENI. The CDR3 length is 18 residues. V was trimmed by 1 base and J by 0 bases, leaving 16 bases between them. The CDR3 sequence is CASSPLNSRGPSGNTIYF. In nucleotides, the CDR3 is TGTGCCAGCTCACCACTCAATTCCAGGGGCCCCTCTGGAAACACCATATATTTT.

This clonotype was seen only a few times. The rearrangement uses TRBV3-1 and TRBJ2-3; tentative D call: TRBD1 (6 bases). The CDR3 loop spans 14 amino acids. The germline V gene encodes CDR1 LGHDT and CDR2 YNNKEL (reference sequence). V lost 4 bases, J lost 2 bases, and 10 bases lay in between. CDR3 sequence: CASSPQGYTDTQYF. The CDR3 nucleotides read TGTGCCAGCAGCCCACAGGGTTACACAGATACGCAGTATTTT.

This clonotype was counted many times. This sequence joins TRBV20-1 and TRBJ2-2; no reliable D call. CDR1 and CDR2 from the germline V gene are DFQATT and SNEGSKA (reference sequence). V lost 0 bases, J lost 2 bases, and 7 bases lay in between. The CDR3 is made up of 14 amino acids. CDR3 sequence (DNA): TGCAGTGCTAGAGATTATCTAAACACCGGGGAGCTGTTTTTT. Protein: CSARDYLNTGELFF.

This clonotype was counted a few times. V is TRBV7-6 and J is TRBJ2-7, with D perhaps TRBD1 (6 bases). The CDR3 is 14 amino acids. From germline, CDR1 is SGHVS and CDR2 FNYEAQ. Between the trimmed V and J ends, which lost 5 bases and 1 base, there was a span of 12 bases. CDR3 nucleotides: TGTGCCAGCAGCCGGACAGTATTTTCCTACGAGCAGTACTTC. Residues: CASSRTVFSYEQYF.

This clonotype showed up just a few times. The chain recombines TRBV15 with TRBJ2-1, with D tentatively TRBD1 or TRBD2 (5 bases each). The CDR3 sequence is 16 residues long. V was cut by 3 bases and J by 5 bases, with 17 bases left in between. Per germline, CDR1 LNHNV and CDR2 YYDKDF (reference sequence). The CDR3 DNA is TGTGCCACCAGCAGGACCCCTGAGGGGCCCGACAATGAGCAGTTCTTC. The encoded protein is CATSRTPEGPDNEQFF.

The chain carries TRBV20-1 and TRBJ2-1; TRBD2 matches at 7 bases. V trimming: 6 bases; J trimming: 1 base; junction bases outside the gene matches: 15. The V gene's germline CDR1 is DFQATT and CDR2 SNEGSKA (reference sequence). The CDR3 runs to 17 residues. For the CDR3, the DNA is TGCAGTGCCCCGCACATCGGACTAGTCGGGTCCTACAATGAGCAGTTCTTC. It codes for CSAPHIGLVGSYNEQFF.

This clonotype has a handful of counts. This chain connects TRBV5-1 to TRBJ2-1; a possible D gene is TRBD2 (6 bases). This CDR3 spans 16 amino acids. Trimming removed 4 bases at V and 8 bases at J, with 22 bases between. The germline gives CDR1 SGHRS, CDR2 YFSETQ. The CDR3 sequence is CASSPTWGLTDDEQFF. CDR3 nucleotides: TGCGCCAGCAGCCCCACCTGGGGACTGACAGACGATGAGCAGTTCTTC.

The chain links TRBV2 to TRBJ2-2, with D perhaps matching TRBD1 or TRBD2 (5 bases each). This CDR3 spans 13 amino acids. CDR1 SNHLY and CDR2 FYNNEI come from the germline V gene. The germline V and J ends were trimmed by 3 bases and 6 bases, with 8 bases remaining between them. DNA of the CDR3: TGTGCCAGCAGTGATGAGGGGTCCGGGGAGCTGTTTTTT. Encoded protein: CASSDEGSGELFF.

Concerning this clonotype itself: A read error may produce the germline difference seen at one junction end. For the CDR3, the DNA is TGCAGCGTTCAAGAAGGGCTAGTCAGCTACAATGAGCAGTTCTTC. The encoded protein is CSVQEGLVSYNEQFF. This chain uses TRBV29-1 with TRBJ2-1; D gene unclear. Germline loops: CDR1 SQVTM, CDR2 ANQGSEA. CDR3 length equals 15 residues.

V usage is TRBV15 and J usage is TRBJ2-1; 14 bases line up with TRBD2. The CDR3 runs 17 residues. The germline V gene encodes CDR1 LNHNV and CDR2 YYDKDF (reference sequence). V lost 2 bases to trimming and J lost 6 bases; unmatched junction nucleotides: 6. CDR3 protein: CATSRHSGLAGANEQFF. Written as DNA, the CDR3 is TGTGCCACCAGCAGACATTCGGGACTAGCGGGAGCCAATGAGCAGTTCTTC.

This clonotype was counted a few times. The V gene is TRBV18, the J gene TRBJ1-4; weak D call: TRBD1 (5 bases). Between the trimmed V and J ends, which lost 6 bases and 7 bases, there was a span of 24 bases. CDR3 size: 17 residues. The germline gives CDR1 KGHSH, CDR2 LQKENI. The CDR3 reads CASSSVADGGAVEKLFF. CDR3 coding DNA: TGTGCCAGCTCTTCGGTGGCCGACGGCGGGGCGGTTGAAAAACTGTTTTTT.

This clonotype was seen a few times. The J gene is TRBJ2-7, the V gene TRBV20-1; 7 bases are a match to TRBD2. Germline-derived CDR1 and CDR2 are DFQATT and SNEGSKA (reference sequence). J was trimmed by 0 bases and V by 6 bases; bases with no gene match: 5. This CDR3 is built from 13 residues. The CDR3 here is CSAGRGFSYEQYF. The CDR3 DNA sequence: TGCAGTGCGGGGAGGGGCTTCTCCTACGAGCAGTACTTC.

This chain's CDR3 is CASSQGQGPFTGELFF. The CDR3 DNA sequence: TGCGCCAGCAGCCAAGGGCAGGGCCCATTCACCGGGGAGCTGTTTTTT. The J gene is TRBJ2-2, the V gene TRBV4-1, with D possibly being TRBD1 (5 bases). Between the trimmed V and J ends, which lost 1 base and 4 bases, there was a span of 13 bases. From germline, CDR1 is MGHRA and CDR2 YSYEKL. This CDR3 region has 16 residues.

The J gene is TRBJ1-5, the V gene TRBV6-1; TRBD1 aligns across 8 bases. The CDR3 loop spans 14 amino acids. Germline V lookup: CDR1 MNHNS, CDR2 SASEGT. The ends lost 6 bases at V and 7 bases at J; junction bases unmatched: 8. The CDR3 here is CASRSRGRRQPQHF. DNA for the CDR3: TGTGCCAGCAGGTCCAGGGGGCGCCGACAGCCCCAGCATTTT.

This clonotype appeared a few times. The chain links TRBV3-1 to TRBJ2-6; D may be TRBD2 (6 bases). The CDR3 sequence is 16 residues long. V lost 1 base and J lost 0, with 7 bases in between. CDR1 and CDR2 from the germline V gene are LGHDT and YNNKEL (reference sequence). DNA for the CDR3: TGTGCCAGCAGCCAAGGGGAGGTCTCTGGGGCCAACGTCCTGACTTTC. It specifies CASSQGEVSGANVLTF.

This clonotype was detected many times. This chain connects TRBV5-1 to TRBJ1-1; D remains ambiguous. The CDR3 length is 14 residues. CDR1 is SGHRS and CDR2 is YFSETQ in the germline V gene. V gave up 1 base and J gave up 1 base, with 8 bases separating them. The CDR3 loop is CASSLQTGNTEAFF. The CDR3 nucleotides are TGCGCCAGCAGCTTGCAGACGGGGAACACTGAAGCTTTCTTT. Based on the CDR3 plus reference TRBV5-1 and TRBJ1-1, the full variable domain is KAGVTQTPRYLIKTRGQQVTLSCSPISGHRSVSWYQQTPGQGLQFLFEYFSETQRNKGNFPGRFSGRQFSNSRSEMNVSTLELGDSALYLCASSLQTGNTEAFFGQGTRLTVV.

This clonotype was counted at least ten times. The rearrangement uses TRBV5-5 and TRBJ2-7; perhaps TRBD1 as D (7 bases). Germline V gene lookup returns CDR1 SGHKS and CDR2 YYEKEE (reference sequence). The CDR3 has 15 amino acids. Trimming left V 3 bases short and J 2 bases short, with 15 bases between. The CDR3 here is CASSSEGALTYEQYF. CDR3 bases: TGTGCCAGCAGCTCGGAGGGGGCCCTTACCTACGAGCAGTACTTC.

This clonotype occurred a few times. The J gene is TRBJ1-2, the V gene TRBV4-1; 8 positions match TRBD1. Germline V gene sequence: CDR1 MGHRA, CDR2 YSYEKL. The V gene end was trimmed by 0 bases and the J gene end by 4 bases; junction bases not matched to a gene: 7. The CDR3 spans 16 residues. The CDR3: CASSQDRGTGTYGYTF. In nucleotides, the CDR3 is TGCGCCAGCAGCCAAGATCGTGGGACAGGAACCTATGGCTACACCTTC.

In this sample, this clonotype turned up a few times. The CDR3 coding sequence is TGTGCCATCAGTGATACAGGGGGCGGGCGGCAGCCCCAGCATTTT. Its protein is CAISDTGGGRQPQHF. The J gene is TRBJ1-5, the V gene TRBV10-3, with TRBD1 identical over 9 bases. CDR3 length: 15 residues. V lost 3 bases and J lost 7; bases outside the gene matches: 7. Germline CDR1 reads ENHRY; CDR2 reads SYGVKD.

DNA for the CDR3: TGTGCCAGCAGCCCTCTGACTAGCGGGAGGCCCACCTACGAGCAGTACTTC. It translates to CASSPLTSGRPTYEQYF. This rearrangement joins TRBV13 to TRBJ2-7, with 13 bases aligning to TRBD2. The CDR3 is made up of 17 amino acids. Germline CDR1 reads PRHDT; CDR2 reads FYEKMQ (reference sequence). V lost 5 bases, J lost 2 bases, and 9 bases stayed unmatched. Based on the CDR3 plus reference TRBV13 and TRBJ2-7, the full variable domain is AAGVIQSPRHLIKEKRETATLKCYPIPRHDTVYWYQQGPGQDPQFLISFYEKMQSDKGSIPDRFSAQQFSDYHSELNMSSLELGDSALYFCASSPLTSGRPTYEQYFGPGTRLTVT.

This clonotype was counted between two and nine times. The gene calls are TRBV14 and TRBJ1-3, with D perhaps TRBD1 (5 bases). The germline V and J ends were trimmed by 4 bases and 0 bases, with 13 bases remaining between them. Germline CDR1 is SGHDN and CDR2 is FVKESK. There are 16 residues in the CDR3. Here the CDR3 DNA reads TGTGCCAGCAGCCCCCTCCCAGGGTCCTCTGGAAACACCATATATTTT. Translating it yields CASSPLPGSSGNTIYF.